What follows is one TCR beta chain and its context. The source of the sample is a study of blood T cell repertoires in COVID-19. On the study more broadly: PBMCs, B-cell-depleted T cells, or T cells were the source of the cDNA or gDNA that made up the material.

Original analysis: Amplifying reference gene primers gave estimates of nucleated cell counts. Here immunoSEQ multiplex PCR was the method, and the copy in TCRdb shows in-frame clones only, minus some. V and J calls and clone size come straight from that table; D and trimming were deduced from the DNA. This table has about 62,000 clones, over 70% appearing once. Germline CDR1 and CDR2: SGHTA and FQGNSA. The length of the CDR3 is 12 residues. V lost 3 bases and J lost 7, with 7 bases in between. This chain joins TRBV7-2 and TRBJ2-1; D is uncertain. The receptor's source is a human donor in a cohort sampled during active COVID-19. Sequencing was carried out using peripheral blood. CDR3 protein: CASSLQVNEQFF. CDR3 nucleotide sequence: TGTGCCAGCAGCTTGCAGGTGAATGAGCAGTTCTTC.